This T cell receptor beta chain was observed in a study of blood T cell repertoires in COVID-19. This CDR3 contains 14 residues. V was shortened by 1 base and J by 3 bases, with 7 bases between the two germline ends. The V gene's germline CDR1 is LNHNV and CDR2 YYDKDF (reference sequence). Measured with immunoSEQ multiplex PCR; TCRdb has only the in-frame clones, and not every one. This sample yields tens of thousands of clones, of which roughly 84% are seen a single time; 55% to 60% belongs to the top ten. Sequencing used peripheral blood. The receptor's source is a man aged 65 to 79 with acute or convalescent COVID-19. The chain employs TRBV15 and TRBJ1-5, with a possible D match to TRBD1 (5 bases). The CDR3 nucleotides read TGTGCCACCAGCAGAGGACAGAACAATCAGCCCCAGCATTTT. Its protein product is CATSRGQNNQPQHF.